A single sample is the source of the 6 T cell receptor beta chains below, sequenced in a study of identical twins. A single record per CDR3 protein comes from TCRdb applying MiXCR to the 5' RACE reads. This sample carries some 730,000 distinct CDR3 sequences, 15% to 20% of them seen once, and the ten largest clones take around 13%. In addition, the sample was reused for a study of T cells expressing NK-cell markers.

Material: PBMCs. The receptors derive from a woman younger than 30 in good health.

The rearrangement links TRBV20-1 to TRBJ1-4; 12 nucleotides line up with TRBD1. The CDR3 runs 16 residues. Germline CDR1 and CDR2: DFQATT and SNEGSKA (reference sequence). Trimming removed 1 base from V and 8 bases from J; junction bases left unmatched: 8. Here the CDR3 reads CSARGRTGTGGEKLFF. The DNA for the CDR3 is TGCAGTGCTAGAGGCCGAACGGGGACAGGGGGCGAAAAACTGTTTTTT.

The J gene is TRBJ1-6, the V gene TRBV12-3 or TRBV12-4, with D possibly matching TRBD1 (6 bases). Between the trimmed V and J ends, which lost 7 bases and 6 bases, there was a span of 16 bases. The CDR3 spans 15 residues. For the CDR3, the DNA is TGTGCCAGCACCCTGACGGACAGCAGTAATTCACCCCTCCACTTT. Translation: CASTLTDSSNSPLHF.

This sequence joins TRBV20-1 and TRBJ2-3, with TRBD2 matching 8 bases. The CDR3 loop spans 15 amino acids. The germline V gene encodes CDR1 DFQATT and CDR2 SNEGSKA (reference sequence). The junction had 13 bases not matched to a gene; V was cut back by 7 bases and J by 4 bases. The CDR3 protein is CSGLRGLGYPDTQYF. The CDR3 nucleotides are TGCAGTGGGTTAAGGGGACTAGGATACCCAGATACGCAGTATTTT.

This clonotype was picked up a small number of times. J is TRBJ2-3 and V is TRBV5-1, with D perhaps TRBD1 (6 bases). CDR1 and CDR2 from the germline V gene are SGHRS and YFSETQ. The V end lost 5 bases, the J end lost 1 base, and 14 bases lay between the germline ends. The CDR3 covers 15 residues. The CDR3 spells CASSDAQGGTDTQYF. DNA for the CDR3: TGCGCCAGCAGTGACGCACAGGGTGGCACAGATACGCAGTATTTT.

The gene calls are TRBV5-4 and TRBJ2-4; 8 bases align to TRBD2. Germline CDR1 and CDR2: SGHNT and YYREEE (reference sequence). This CDR3 contains 19 residues. Trimming took 2 bases from V and 1 from J; bases not matched to a gene: 14. The CDR3 loop is CASSFRLASPALAKNIQYF. The DNA for the CDR3 is TGTGCCAGCAGCTTCCGACTAGCGAGTCCGGCTTTGGCCAAAAACATTCAGTACTTC. The whole variable domain, filled in from reference TRBV5-4 and TRBJ2-4, reads ETGVTQSPTHLIKTRGQQVTLRCSSQSGHNTVSWYQQALGQGPQFIFQYYREEENGRGNFPPRFSGLQFPNYSSELNVNALELDDSALYLCASSFRLASPALAKNIQYFGAGTRLSVL.

The J gene is TRBJ2-1, the V gene TRBV6-5; TRBD1 aligns across 7 bases. J was trimmed by 12 bases and V by 0 bases; bases with no gene match: 8. Germline V gives CDR1 MNHEY, CDR2 SVGAGI. CDR3 length: 14 amino acids. CDR3 sequence (DNA): TGTGCCAGCAGTTACTCGAAAGGGGGCCCCGGGCAGTTCTTC. The encoded protein is CASSYSKGGPGQFF.